This is a list of T cell receptor beta chains from one sample in a study of PD-1 blockade in mismatch repair-deficient tumors. Clones were read by immunoSEQ multiplex PCR, and TCRdb kept only the in-frame ones, dropping some. This table holds about 68,000 clones, 70% to 85% found once. The sample in question was peripheral blood, obtained 2 weeks after starting pembrolizumab. The source is an adult with mismatch repair-deficient cancer. Each CDR3 is given with its conserved first and last residue. The D gene is left open where the match is weak. The size field is filled for only some rows; it gives once, few, many or a size class.

j_call	d_call	clone_size	v_call	cdr3_aa	cdr3_nt
TRBJ2-7	-	-	TRBV7-2	CASSLSLGVFAPYEQYF	TGTGCCAGCAGCTTATCTTTGGGGGTTTTCGCACCCTACGAGCAGTACTTC
TRBJ1-3	-	-	TRBV4-2	CASSQDFETGNTIYF	TGTGCCAGCAGCCAAGACTTCGAAACTGGAAACACCATATATTTT
TRBJ1-1	-	-	TRBV14	CASSHLMGPDTEAFF	TGTGCCAGCAGCCACCTCATGGGGCCGGACACTGAAGCTTTCTTT
TRBJ1-2	TRBD1	-	TRBV30	CAWSAPRTGGREGYTF	TGTGCCTGGAGTGCACCCAGGACAGGGGGGAGGGAGGGCTACACCTTC
TRBJ1-2	-	-	TRBV5-1	CASSLNDQSYGYTF	TGCGCCAGCAGCTTGAACGACCAAAGCTATGGCTACACCTTC
TRBJ2-3	-	-	TRBV14	CASSLVPDTQYF	TGTGCCAGCAGCCTAGTCCCAGATACGCAGTATTTT
TRBJ1-4	-	-	TRBV2	CASIPTRDEKLFF	TGTGCCAGCATCCCTACAAGAGATGAAAAACTGTTTTTT
TRBJ2-5	TRBD2	-	TRBV9	CASSPGTSGGEETQYF	TGTGCCAGCAGCCCCGGGACTAGCGGGGGTGAAGAGACCCAGTACTTC
TRBJ2-1	-	-	TRBV6-6	CASTKSSYNEQFF	TGTGCCAGCACTAAGAGCTCCTACAATGAGCAGTTCTTC
TRBJ1-5	-	-	TRBV2	CASRGGRSNQPQHF	TGTGCCAGCAGGGGAGGACGGAGCAATCAGCCCCAGCATTTT
TRBJ2-7	TRBD1	-	TRBV6-6	CASRAGTGTYEQYF	TGTGCCAGCAGAGCCGGGACAGGGACCTACGAGCAGTACTTC
TRBJ1-4	-	-	TRBV6-1	CASSGFFNPATNEKLFF	TGTGCCAGCAGTGGCTTTTTCAATCCTGCAACTAATGAAAAACTGTTTTTT
TRBJ1-2	-	-	TRBV9	CASSNTAGSYGYTF	TGTGCCAGCAGCAACACGGCGGGGAGCTATGGCTACACCTTC
TRBJ2-3	-	once	TRBV2	CASKSGTDTQYF	TGTGCCAGCAAAAGCGGCACAGATACGCAGTATTTT
TRBJ1-2	TRBD1	-	TRBV25-1	CASSGGTGVYGYTF	TGTGCCAGCAGTGGGGGGACAGGGGTTTATGGCTACACCTTC
TRBJ1-1	TRBD1	-	TRBV6-1	CASSEVRQGGTEAFF	TGTGCCAGCAGTGAAGTACGGCAGGGGGGCACTGAAGCTTTCTTT
TRBJ2-7	TRBD2	-	TRBV27	CAAGTSGINEQYF	TGTGCCGCCGGGACTAGCGGGATCAACGAGCAGTACTTC
TRBJ2-7	TRBD1	-	TRBV11-2	CASSRDRASYEQYF	TGTGCCAGCAGCCGGGACAGGGCCTCCTACGAGCAGTACTTC
TRBJ1-5	TRBD1	-	TRBV11-2	CASSLEGGRTGQYYSPQHF	TGTGCCAGCAGCTTAGAAGGGGGCCGGACAGGACAGTATTATTCGCCCCAGCATTTT
TRBJ1-2	-	-	TRBV7-2	CASSLLGRAHGYTF	TGTGCCAGCAGCTTACTCGGCAGGGCCCATGGCTACACCTTC
TRBJ2-7	-	-	TRBV5-6	CASSADSDEQYF	TGTGCCAGCAGCGCTGACTCCGACGAGCAGTACTTC
TRBJ2-3	TRBD1	-	TRBV19	CASSETGGITDTQYF	TGTGCCAGTAGTGAGACAGGGGGTATCACAGATACGCAGTATTTT
TRBJ2-2	-	-	TRBV25-1	CASSGWQSTGELFF	TGTGCCAGCAGTGGCTGGCAAAGCACCGGGGAGCTGTTTTTT
TRBJ1-1	TRBD1	few	TRBV7-9	CASRPPGTGYRNTEAFF	TGTGCCAGCAGGCCGCCCGGGACAGGTTATAGGAACACTGAAGCTTTCTTT
TRBJ1-1	-	-	TRBV5-6	CASSFRGGVAFF	TGTGCCAGCAGCTTTCGGGGGGGCGTAGCTTTCTTT
TRBJ1-5	-	few	TRBV7-9	CASSFPAGNQPQHF	TGTGCCAGCAGCTTCCCCGCCGGCAATCAGCCCCAGCATTTT
TRBJ1-2	-	once	TRBV7-8	CASSPTLNYGYTF	TGTGCCAGCAGCCCGACCCTTAACTATGGCTACACCTTC
TRBJ2-1	TRBD1	-	TRBV18	CASSPLDRGFHNEQFF	TGTGCCAGCTCACCCTTGGACAGGGGGTTCCACAATGAGCAGTTCTTC
TRBJ2-1	TRBD2	-	TRBV29-1	CSVPGTSVYTSSYNEQFF	TGCAGCGTTCCCGGGACTAGCGTTTATACCTCGTCCTACAATGAGCAGTTCTTC
TRBJ1-1	-	-	TRBV4-2	CASSLGAYTEAFF	TGTGCCAGCAGCTTAGGGGCGTACACTGAAGCTTTCTTT
TRBJ1-2	-	-	TRBV30	CAWRETGMGKGYTF	TGTGCCTGGAGGGAAACAGGGATGGGAAAAGGCTACACCTTC
TRBJ2-2	TRBD1	-	TRBV29-1	CSVRPGQGRIGELFF	TGCAGCGTCCGTCCGGGACAGGGAAGGATCGGGGAGCTGTTTTTT
TRBJ2-7	-	-	TRBV7-8	CASSFGGDDEQYF	TGTGCCAGCAGCTTTGGAGGGGACGACGAGCAGTACTTC
TRBJ2-3	TRBD2	-	TRBV4-3	CASSQVVRAGGDTQYF	TGCGCCAGCAGCCAAGTGGTTAGAGCGGGAGGAGATACGCAGTATTTT
TRBJ2-1	-	medium-sized	TRBV7-2	CASSEHTGQQFF	TGTGCCAGCAGCGAGCACACCGGCCAGCAGTTCTTC
TRBJ1-4	TRBD1	-	TRBV5-1	CASSLTGASSNEKLFF	TGCGCCAGCAGCCTTACAGGGGCCTCCTCTAATGAAAAACTGTTTTTT
TRBJ1-4	-	-	TRBV19	CASSPTVTGIEKLFF	TGTGCCAGTAGTCCTACTGTAACGGGAATTGAAAAACTGTTTTTT
TRBJ2-3	TRBD2	few	TRBV5-6	CASSVISGTSDKDTQYF	TGTGCCAGCAGCGTTATCTCCGGGACTAGCGACAAAGATACGCAGTATTTT
TRBJ2-7	-	-	TRBV6-5	CASSYEQGSYEQYF	TGTGCCAGCAGTTACGAGCAGGGAAGTTACGAGCAGTACTTC
TRBJ1-5	-	-	TRBV27	CASSPTPQLASNQPQHF	TGTGCCAGCAGTCCAACCCCCCAGCTGGCCAGCAATCAGCCCCAGCATTTT
TRBJ1-2	TRBD1	few	TRBV2	CASNGDRDYGYTF	TGTGCCAGCAATGGGGACAGGGACTATGGCTACACCTTC
TRBJ2-3	TRBD1	-	TRBV7-2	CASSKIQGADTQYF	TGTGCCAGCAGCAAAATACAGGGGGCAGATACGCAGTATTTT
TRBJ1-3	TRBD1	-	TRBV6-6	CASSYRGSGNTIYF	TGTGCCAGCAGCTACAGGGGCTCTGGAAACACCATATATTTT
TRBJ2-1	TRBD2	-	TRBV7-2	CASSSAGTSSNEQFF	TGTGCCAGCAGCTCCGCCGGGACTAGCTCTAATGAGCAGTTCTTC
TRBJ2-1	TRBD2	-	TRBV7-8	CASSLVSGRAVDEQFF	TGTGCCAGCAGCTTAGTGAGCGGGAGGGCCGTTGATGAGCAGTTCTTC
TRBJ2-7	-	-	TRBV7-7	CASSSPQGEQYF	TGTGCTAGCAGCTCCCCCCAGGGCGAGCAGTACTTC
TRBJ2-7	TRBD2	-	TRBV4-1	CASSRTSGGSYEQYF	TGCGCCAGCAGCAGGACTAGCGGGGGCTCCTACGAGCAGTACTTC
TRBJ1-1	-	-	TRBV7-9	CASSADSGTEAFF	TGTGCCAGCAGCGCGGACAGTGGGACTGAAGCTTTCTTT
TRBJ2-1	TRBD2	-	TRBV6-5	CASRWAGGNEQFF	TGTGCCAGCAGATGGGCGGGAGGCAATGAGCAGTTCTTC
TRBJ2-1	-	-	TRBV6-1	CASSGLGVYNEQFF	TGTGCCAGCAGTGGTCTGGGTGTTTACAATGAGCAGTTCTTC
TRBJ1-2	TRBD1	few	TRBV5-1	CASERTGGGDGYTF	TGCGCCAGCGAACGGACAGGGGGAGGGGATGGCTACACCTTC
TRBJ2-1	-	-	TRBV19	CASSISRTGYNEQFF	TGTGCCAGTAGTATAAGTAGGACCGGGTACAATGAGCAGTTCTTC
TRBJ1-1	-	-	TRBV15	CATSRDGAAGNTEAFF	TGTGCCACCAGCAGAGATGGGGCCGCCGGGAACACTGAAGCTTTCTTT